These 20 T cell receptor beta chains came from one sample sequenced in a study of CD8+ T cells in alopecia areata. Treatment of the sample: oral pan-JAK inhibitor, 5-10 mg twice daily. RNA extraction and reverse transcription yielded cDNA as sequencing template. This table comes from immunoSEQ multiplex PCR, and its TCRdb copy is limited to in-frame clones, with some not included. Of some 220,000 clones in the sample, more than 45% are singletons; the top ten hold around 1.6%. The sample consisted of CD4+ T cells sorted from blood, taken at week 4, from a patient treated with tofacitinib. The receptors derive from a human donor with alopecia areata.

The genes are TRBV30 and TRBJ2-1, with D possibly matching TRBD2 (7 bases). The CDR3 totals 14 residues. The germline V and J ends were trimmed by 2 bases and 6 bases, with 14 bases remaining between them. Germline V lookup: CDR1 GTSNPN, CDR2 SVGIG (reference sequence). The CDR3 DNA follows: TGTGCCTGGAGTCTTGGGGGGGCAAGCAATGAGCAGTTCTTC. Its translation is CAWSLGGASNEQFF.

The chain recombines TRBV5-6 with TRBJ1-4; 7 nucleotides match TRBD1. The CDR3 is made up of 18 amino acids. Germline V gives CDR1 SGHDT, CDR2 YYEEEE. V was clipped by 4 bases and J by 6 bases; unmatched bases: 18. CDR3 residues: CASSLYIGQGERDEKLFF. Written as DNA, the CDR3 is TGTGCCAGCAGCCTCTATATCGGGCAGGGGGAAAGAGATGAAAAACTGTTTTTT.

V and J are TRBV4-3 and TRBJ1-6; TRBD1 matches at 7 bases. This CDR3 has 16 residues. The ends lost 0 bases at V and 6 bases at J; junction bases unmatched: 5. Germline V gene data show CDR1 as LGHNA and CDR2 as YSLEER. CDR3: CASSQEGGRGNSPLHF. CDR3 in DNA: TGCGCCAGCAGCCAAGAAGGGGGCCGGGGTAATTCACCCCTCCACTTT.

The chain combines TRBV30 with TRBJ2-3; 7 bases map to TRBD1. Per germline, CDR1 GTSNPN and CDR2 SVGIG (reference sequence). This CDR3 is 16 amino acids long. Germline trimming cut 3 bases from V and 1 base from J; bases unmatched to any gene: 10. DNA for the CDR3: TGTGCCTGGAGCTACCGAGTGCAGGGGGGCACAGATACGCAGTATTTT. This sequence encodes CAWSYRVQGGTDTQYF. Full variable domain (missing parts from reference TRBV30 and TRBJ2-3): SQTIHQWPATLVQPVGSPLSLECTVEGTSNPNLYWYRQAAGRGLQLLFYSVGIGQISSEVPQNLSASRPQDRQFILSSKKLLLSDSGFYLCAWSYRVQGGTDTQYFGPGTRLTVL.

The rearrangement uses TRBV29-1 and TRBJ2-1; 9 bases align to TRBD2. V shed 6 bases and J 4 bases; nucleotides not matched to a gene: 7. Germline CDR1 reads SQVTM; CDR2 reads ANQGSEA. The CDR3 consists of 14 residues. CDR3 sequence (DNA): TGCAGCGTACGAGGCGGGGGGGCTTACAATGAGCAGTTCTTC. Residues: CSVRGGGAYNEQFF.

In this sample, this clone turned up a few times. This sequence joins TRBV14 and TRBJ1-4, with D possibly TRBD1 on 5 matching bases. Germline CDR1 reads SGHDN; CDR2 reads FVKESK. There are 15 residues in the CDR3. Trimming left V 1 base short and J 5 bases short, with 11 bases between. The CDR3 loop is CASSQVQGVNEKLFF. The CDR3 bases are TGTGCCAGCAGCCAAGTTCAAGGGGTAAATGAAAAACTGTTTTTT. The full variable domain, rest sourced from reference TRBV14 and TRBJ1-4, is EAGVTQFPSHSVIEKGQTVTLRCDPISGHDNLYWYRRVMGKEIKFLLHFVKESKQDESGMPNNRFLAERTGGTYSTLKVQPAELEDSGVYFCASSQVQGVNEKLFFGSGTQLSVL.

This clone has just one count. V gene TRBV30 combines with J gene TRBJ2-3; D unclear. Deletions cut 4 bases from V and 4 bases from J, with 9 bases between. Germline V gene data show CDR1 as GTSNPN and CDR2 as SVGIG (reference sequence). The CDR3 sequence is 12 residues long. The CDR3 loop reads CAWTGMADTQYF. In nucleotides, the CDR3 is TGTGCCTGGACAGGAATGGCAGATACGCAGTATTTT.

This sequence joins TRBV4-1 and TRBJ2-1, with 7 bases identical to TRBD1. The V gene end was trimmed by 6 bases and the J gene end by 3 bases; junction bases not matched to a gene: 14. This CDR3 contains 17 residues. Germline V CDR1 and CDR2: MGHRA, YSYEKL. In DNA form, the CDR3 reads TGCGCCAGCAGACTAACTGTCAAGGGGGCTGGCTACAATGAGCAGTTCTTC. Translating it yields CASRLTVKGAGYNEQFF.

This sequence joins TRBV29-1 and TRBJ2-2; D is possibly TRBD2 (5 bases). The ends were cut back, 6 bases at V and 5 bases at J, with 16 bases in the middle. This CDR3 is built from 14 residues. The germline V gene has CDR1 SQVTM and CDR2 ANQGSEA. CDR3 in amino acids: CSVKVLAATGELFF. Written as DNA, the CDR3 is TGCAGCGTAAAGGTCCTAGCAGCTACCGGGGAGCTGTTTTTT.

The gene calls are TRBV29-1 and TRBJ2-7; the D gene is possibly TRBD1 (6 bases). The CDR3 covers 15 residues. Germline-derived CDR1 and CDR2 are SQVTM and ANQGSEA. V gave up 3 bases and J gave up 0 bases, with 15 bases separating them. CDR3 DNA sequence: TGCAGCGTTGACCTAAGGGGACATAGCTCCTACGAGCAGTACTTC. Its translation: CSVDLRGHSSYEQYF.

This clone was recorded once. This chain joins TRBV27 and TRBJ2-7; D is uncertain. Germline V gives CDR1 MNHEY, CDR2 SMNVEV (reference sequence). This CDR3 contains 12 residues. The V end was cut by 7 bases, the J end by 0 bases, with 7 bases between. CDR3: CASMGLSYEQYF. As DNA, the CDR3 is TGTGCCAGCATGGGCCTCTCCTACGAGCAGTACTTC.

This clone was recorded a few times. The genes are TRBV7-2 and TRBJ2-3; 8 bases match TRBD2. V trimming: 4 bases; J trimming: 0 bases; junction bases outside the gene matches: 6. CDR1 is SGHTA, CDR2 FQGNSA, per germline. CDR3 size: 16 residues. The CDR3 nucleotides read TGTGCCAGCAGCTCAGGACTAGCACTAAGCACAGATACGCAGTATTTT. This translates into CASSSGLALSTDTQYF.

This clone came up a few times. The chain is built from TRBV29-1 and TRBJ1-1; perhaps TRBD1 as D (5 bases). From germline, CDR1 is SQVTM and CDR2 ANQGSEA. The length of the CDR3 is 13 residues. V was clipped by 5 bases and J by 1 base, with 11 bases between them. The CDR3 loop reads CSVLNQGNTEAFF. CDR3 in DNA: TGCAGCGTTTTAAACCAGGGGAACACTGAAGCTTTCTTT.

This clone was counted once. The chain joins TRBV9 to TRBJ2-2, with 8 bases identical to TRBD2. The J segment lost 2 bases and the V segment lost 0 bases, leaving 3 bases of the junction unmatched. This CDR3 contains 16 residues. Germline values: CDR1 SGDLS, CDR2 YYNGEE. The CDR3 reads CASSVVVAGNTGELFF. Written as DNA, the CDR3 is TGTGCCAGCAGCGTAGTTGTAGCGGGAAACACCGGGGAGCTGTTTTTT.

In the case of this clone: The CDR3 end shows no conserved phenylalanine or tryptophan, and so a read error is likely. The DNA is omitted, as the CDR3 cannot be located on it reliably, and the CDR3 follows TCRdb's listing. The chain has TRBV14 and TRBJ1-2. From germline, CDR1 is SGHDN and CDR2 FVKESK. With termini counted, the CDR3 has 8 amino acids. CDR3 loop: CASSPPHN.

The chain recombines TRBV25-1 with TRBJ1-2; D is ambiguous. CDR3 length: 13 residues. Looked up from germline, CDR1 is MGHDK and CDR2 is SYGVNS. The germline V and J ends were trimmed by 6 bases and 6 bases, with 14 bases remaining between them. The CDR3 loop reads CASRARSGDGYTF. CDR3 nucleotide sequence: TGTGCCAGCAGAGCCAGAAGCGGCGATGGCTACACCTTC.

The genes are TRBV5-4 and TRBJ1-2; possible D gene TRBD1, 5 bases. Trimming stripped 4 bases from V and 4 bases from J, with 17 bases between. The germline V gene encodes CDR1 SGHNT and CDR2 YYREEE (reference sequence). The CDR3 has 15 amino acids. DNA of the CDR3: TGTGCCAGCAGCCCAGGCGGGACCAACCTCTATGGCTACACCTTC. Translating gives CASSPGGTNLYGYTF. Complete variable domain (other parts from reference TRBV5-4 and TRBJ1-2): ETGVTQSPTHLIKTRGQQVTLRCSSQSGHNTVSWYQQALGQGPQFIFQYYREEENGRGNFPPRFSGLQFPNYSSELNVNALELDDSALYLCASSPGGTNLYGYTFGSGTRLTVV.

This chain connects TRBV29-1 to TRBJ1-2; D perhaps matches TRBD1 (5 bases). Germline V gene data show CDR1 as SQVTM and CDR2 as ANQGSEA. This CDR3 comprises 14 residues. The V gene lost 1 base and the J gene lost 5 bases, with 14 bases spanning the gap. The CDR3 sequence is CSVEVQGTPYGYTF. The CDR3 DNA follows: TGCAGCGTTGAAGTGCAGGGAACCCCTTATGGCTACACCTTC.

This clone was recorded a few times. This sequence joins TRBV29-1 and TRBJ2-1; D ambiguous. This CDR3 comprises 12 residues. CDR1 is SQVTM, CDR2 ANQGSEA, per germline. Trimming removed 7 bases from V and 5 bases from J, with 12 bases in between. CDR3 sequence: CSGDQNDNEQFF. CDR3 bases: TGCAGCGGGGATCAGAACGACAATGAGCAGTTCTTC.

The gene calls are TRBV6-5 and TRBJ2-4; maybe TRBD1 (6 bases). Trimming removed 6 bases at V and 7 bases at J, with 16 bases between. Germline V gene data show CDR1 as MNHEY and CDR2 as SVGAGI. The length of the CDR3 is 14 residues. The CDR3 DNA follows: TGTGCCAGCAGAGGGGGAGAGGGATCGAACATTCAGTACTTC. Protein product: CASRGGEGSNIQYF.